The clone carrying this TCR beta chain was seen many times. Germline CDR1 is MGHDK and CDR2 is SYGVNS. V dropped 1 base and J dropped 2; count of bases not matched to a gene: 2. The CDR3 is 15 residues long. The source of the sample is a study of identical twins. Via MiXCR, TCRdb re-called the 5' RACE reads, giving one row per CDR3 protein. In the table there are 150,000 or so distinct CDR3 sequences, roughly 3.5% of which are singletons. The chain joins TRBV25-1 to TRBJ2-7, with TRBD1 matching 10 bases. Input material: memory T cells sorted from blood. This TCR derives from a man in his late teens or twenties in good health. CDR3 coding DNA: TGTGCCAGCAGTGAATCCGGGACAGGGGCCTACGAGCAGTACTTC. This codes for CASSESGTGAYEQYF.